Listed below are T cell receptor beta chains from one sample, sequenced in a study of blood T cell repertoires in COVID-19. TCRdb's copy holds only in-frame clones and misses some; the assay was immunoSEQ multiplex PCR. Among under 200,000 clones listed, around 79% were seen once. The material sequenced was peripheral blood. Receptors originate from an older woman with COVID-19, enrolled during active disease. Each CDR3 is given with its conserved first and last residue. A D gene is named only where the DNA matches it firmly. Size values are once, few and many counts, or a class for expanded clones, and some rows have none.

abundance	d_gene	v_gene	j_gene	CDR3nt	CDR3aa
.	.	TRBV6-5	TRBJ1-4	TGTGCCAGCAGCTCGGGTGGAACTAATGAAAAACTGTTTTTT	CASSSGGTNEKLFF
.	.	TRBV5-5	TRBJ1-5	TGTGCCAGCAGCTCCAAAACAGCCGACGGGCCCCAGCATTTT	CASSSKTADGPQHF
.	TRBD1	TRBV19	TRBJ2-5	TGTGCCAGTAGTATTACAGGGGCCGGGACCCAGTACTTC	CASSITGAGTQYF
.	TRBD2	TRBV28	TRBJ2-7	TGTGCCAGCATCAAAGGACTAGCGGGACGGGGCGAGCAGTACTTC	CASIKGLAGRGEQYF
.	TRBD2	TRBV5-1	TRBJ2-5	TGCGCCAGCAGCTTGGTGGCTAGCGGGAAAGAGACCCAGTACTTC	CASSLVASGKETQYF
.	TRBD2	TRBV27	TRBJ2-3	TGTGCCTCCAAGCGACTAGCGGGCACAGATACGCAGTATTTT	CASKRLAGTDTQYF
once	.	TRBV7-9	TRBJ1-1	TGTGCCAGCAGCTTATCGGTGGTTCGGGGTTCGGGTTTCGGGAAAGCTTTCTTT	CASSLSVVRGSGFGKAFF
.	.	TRBV2	TRBJ2-5	TGTGCCAGCAGTGACCGGCTAGCGTCTTTGGAGACCCAGTACTTC	CASSDRLASLETQYF
.	TRBD2	TRBV11-3	TRBJ2-3	TGTGCCAGCAGCTTAGGTTCTGCGGGGGGGCAAAATACGCAGTATTTT	CASSLGSAGGQNTQYF
.	.	TRBV6-1	TRBJ1-1	TGTGCCAGCAGTTCGGGGGGTAACACTGAAGCTTTCTTT	CASSSGGNTEAFF
once	.	TRBV7-9	TRBJ2-1	TGTGCCAGCAGCCCCCAGGGGGGTTCCTCCAATGAGCAGTTCTTC	CASSPQGGSSNEQFF
.	TRBD2	TRBV2	TRBJ2-1	TGTGCCAGCAGTCGGCGGATCCAGCGGGGGAACAATGAGCAGTTCTTC	CASSRRIQRGNNEQFF
.	TRBD1	TRBV28	TRBJ1-4	TGTGCCAGCGGTGAACCGGGACAGGGGGATGCTGGGGACGAAAAACTGTTTTTT	CASGEPGQGDAGDEKLFF
.	.	TRBV25-1	TRBJ2-2	TGTGCCAGCAGTGTCGGGGGAAGAGGAAACACCGGGGAGCTGTTTTTT	CASSVGGRGNTGELFF
once	TRBD1	TRBV7-3	TRBJ2-1	TGTGCCAGCACCCGGTGGGGACAGGGGCCCCTCGCTCCCTACAATGAGCAGTTCTTC	CASTRWGQGPLAPYNEQFF
.	TRBD2	TRBV2	TRBJ2-3	TGTGCCAGCAGTGATCAAGGACTAGCCCCGGGGGGAGATACGCAGTATTTT	CASSDQGLAPGGDTQYF
.	TRBD2	TRBV29-1	TRBJ2-5	TGCAGCGTGGCCGGACTAGCGGGGGCAGAGACCCAGTACTTC	CSVAGLAGAETQYF
.	TRBD1	TRBV3-1/TRBV3-2	TRBJ2-3	TGTGCCAGCAGCCAAGACCAGGCAGGGGGTACGCAGTATTTT	CASSQDQAGGTQYF
.	TRBD1	TRBV7-6	TRBJ2-7	TGTGCCAGCAGCTCCAGGACAGGGGAGAGCGAGCAGTACTTC	CASSSRTGESEQYF
.	.	TRBV24-1	TRBJ2-5	TGTGCCACCAGTGATTTTCCCAGGGGTGCCCAAGAGACCCAGTACTTC	CATSDFPRGAQETQYF
.	TRBD1	TRBV7-2	TRBJ2-5	TGTGCCAGCAGCTCCATGGGACAGCAAGAGACCCAGTACTTC	CASSSMGQQETQYF
.	.	TRBV19	TRBJ1-5	TGTGCCAGTAGTATATCGAGAGATCAGCCCCAGCATTTT	CASSISRDQPQHF
few	TRBD1	TRBV10-3	TRBJ1-3	TGTGCCATCAGTGACACAGGGGGCGCTGGAAACACCATATATTTT	CAISDTGGAGNTIYF
.	.	TRBV29-1	TRBJ1-1	TGCAGCGTCGGAGGGAGTCTGAACACTGAAGCTTTCTTT	CSVGGSLNTEAFF
.	.	TRBV4-2	TRBJ2-2	TGTGCCAGCAGCCAAGATATACTAGCTCTTAGCACCGGGGAGCTGTTTTTT	CASSQDILALSTGELFF
.	.	TRBV19	TRBJ1-1	TGTGCCAGTAGTATGGTGGGGGCCCCGAGCACTGAAGCTTTCTTT	CASSMVGAPSTEAFF
.	TRBD2	TRBV28	TRBJ2-7	TGTGCCAGCCAGATAGCGGGAGACACCCACGAGCAGTACTTC	CASQIAGDTHEQYF
.	TRBD1	TRBV19	TRBJ1-4	TGTGCCAGTAGTGCGGAGGGGGCTGGTAATGAAAAACTGTTTTTT	CASSAEGAGNEKLFF
.	.	TRBV7-9	TRBJ2-5	TGTGCCAGCAGTCACCCCCCGGGGAGAGTACAAGAGACCCAGTACTTC	CASSHPPGRVQETQYF
many	.	TRBV9	TRBJ2-7	TGTGCCAGCAGCCCCCTAGCAGTTTCCTACGAGCAGTACTTC	CASSPLAVSYEQYF
.	TRBD1	TRBV19	TRBJ1-1	TGTGCCAGTAGTATCCGGACAGGGGAAAACACTGAAGCTTTCTTT	CASSIRTGENTEAFF
.	TRBD1	TRBV6-8	TRBJ1-5	TGTGCCAGCAGTTACCTACCGAACAGGGGCCTCAATAGCAATCAGCCCCAGCATTTT	CASSYLPNRGLNSNQPQHF
.	TRBD2	TRBV2	TRBJ2-7	TGTGCCAGCAGTGAGGGCAGGGGGGGACTAGCGGCCTACGAGCAGTACTTC	CASSEGRGGLAAYEQYF
.	.	TRBV6-1	TRBJ1-5	TGTGCCAGCAGTGAAAAGGCTATTGCGGACAGACGATATCAGCCCCAGCATTTT	CASSEKAIADRRYQPQHF
few	.	TRBV9	TRBJ2-7	TGTGCCAGCACCCGATCCTTACCCGGGAGCTCCTACGAGCAGTACTTC	CASTRSLPGSSYEQYF
.	.	TRBV15	TRBJ1-2	TGTGCCACCAGCAGAGATCACCGGAGTGCTAACTATGGCTACACCTTC	CATSRDHRSANYGYTF
.	TRBD1	TRBV29-1	TRBJ2-3	TGCAGCGTTGAAGCCCTAGACAGGGGAGATACGCAGTATTTT	CSVEALDRGDTQYF
.	.	TRBV5-8	TRBJ2-1	TGTGCCAGCAGCTTGGTATCGGGGAATGAGCAGTTCTTC	CASSLVSGNEQFF
.	.	TRBV19	TRBJ2-3	TGTGCCAGTAGTATGGGGAGCGTGGGCACAGATACGCAGTATTTT	CASSMGSVGTDTQYF
.	.	TRBV6-6	TRBJ1-2	TGTGCCAGCAGTCCCGGGGGGTCAGGCTATGGCTACACCTTC	CASSPGGSGYGYTF
.	.	TRBV5-1	TRBJ2-3	TGCGCCAGCACCCTGGGCGGGGCTGGGTTCATGACAGATACGCAGTATTTT	CASTLGGAGFMTDTQYF
.	.	TRBV14	TRBJ2-7	TGTGCCAGCAGCGCAAAGGTCAGGGGCCTTTTTCAGGACGAGCAGTACTTC	CASSAKVRGLFQDEQYF
once	.	TRBV6-2/TRBV6-3	TRBJ2-7	TGTGCCAGCAGTTACGTTCCTAGCACCGAGTGGAGCTACGAGCAGTACTTC	CASSYVPSTEWSYEQYF
.	TRBD1	TRBV28	TRBJ2-1	TGTGCCAGCAGTAGACCAGGGGGCACGTACAATGAGCAGTTCTTC	CASSRPGGTYNEQFF
.	.	TRBV11-3	TRBJ2-2	TGTGCCAGCAGCACCTCACAGGGAGGGGACACCGGGGAGCTGTTTTTT	CASSTSQGGDTGELFF
few	.	TRBV6-5	TRBJ1-2	TGTGCCAGCAGAGGGGTTAACTATGGCTACACCTTC	CASRGVNYGYTF
.	.	TRBV11-2	TRBJ2-7	TGTGCCAGCAGCTTAGATGTCGGTAGCGCAACCTACGAGCAGTACTTC	CASSLDVGSATYEQYF
.	TRBD1	TRBV5-6	TRBJ1-5	TGTGCCAGCAGCTTGGCGGCAGGGGGGACTAGCAATCAGCCCCAGCATTTT	CASSLAAGGTSNQPQHF
.	TRBD2	TRBV6-4	TRBJ2-5	TGTGCCAGCAGTGAAGGGGCTAGCGGGCAAGAGACCCAGTACTTC	CASSEGASGQETQYF
.	TRBD1	TRBV5-1	TRBJ1-2	TGCGCCAGCAGCTTGGGGGACAGGGTATCCCCTGGCTACACCTTC	CASSLGDRVSPGYTF
.	TRBD1	TRBV20-1	TRBJ1-2	TGCAGTGCTAGTGTTGGGACAGGGTATGGCTACACCTTC	CSASVGTGYGYTF